The 15 T cell receptor beta chains given below trace back to one sample, sequenced in a study of CD4 and CD8 cells across lung adenocarcinoma regions. TCRdb called the PCR reads again in MiXCR, with one record for every CDR3 protein. The data show approximately 5,000 distinct CDR3 sequences, around 49% seen once. The sequenced sample was CD8+ T cells from the margin of a lung tumor. The source of these receptors is a male donor with lung adenocarcinoma. The CD4 and CD8 labels of this study may be unreliable.

In its sample, this clonotype ranks as medium-sized (0.01 to 0.1%). The rearrangement joins TRBV6-5 to TRBJ2-1, with 8 bases lining up with TRBD2. This CDR3 spans 16 amino acids. V shed 6 bases and J 5 bases; nucleotides not matched to a gene: 12. In germline, CDR1 is MNHEY, CDR2 SVGAGI. The CDR3 bases are TGTGCCAGCAGAAAGTATTTCGGGGGGGGGGACAATGAGCAGTTCTTC. Translating gives CASRKYFGGGDNEQFF.

The rearrangement links TRBV6-1 to TRBJ2-2; TRBD2 matches at 7 bases. The germline gives CDR1 MNHNS, CDR2 SASEGT. V lost 2 bases and J lost 16; bases outside the gene matches: 16. CDR3 length equals 15 residues. In DNA, the CDR3 is TGTGCCAGCAGTGAACTGGGGGGGAGCACAGGTAAGCAGTTTTTT. As protein: CASSELGGSTGKQFF.

Comments on this clonotype: A junction end diverges from the germline sequence, so it may reflect a read error. This rearrangement joins TRBV10-3 to TRBJ2-1, with D possibly matching TRBD2 (6 bases). The J call is doubtful: the DNA matches TRBJ2-7 better. The CDR3 runs to 15 residues. The germline CDR1 and CDR2 sequences are ENHRY and SYGVKD. CDR3 protein: CASSESGGEAYEQYF. The CDR3 DNA sequence: TGTGCCAGCAGTGAGTCTGGAGGGGAGGCATACGAGCAGTACTTC.

The chain joins TRBV6-1 to TRBJ2-3, with 9 nucleotides matching TRBD1. V was clipped by 6 bases and J by 3 bases; unmatched bases: 7. Per the germline V gene, CDR1 is MNHNS and CDR2 is SASEGT. The length of the CDR3 is 15 residues. CDR3 in amino acids: CASSRTGEGTDTQYF. CDR3 bases: TGTGCCAGCAGCCGGACAGGGGAAGGGACAGATACGCAGTATTTT.

This chain links TRBV25-1 with TRBJ2-1; perhaps TRBD2 as D (7 bases). The DNA end favors TRBJ2-5, so the J call may be wrong. The germline V gene encodes CDR1 MGHDK and CDR2 SYGVNS. The CDR3 is 15 residues long. The CDR3 loop is CASSVSGGGSETQYF. CDR3 coding DNA: TGTGCCAGCAGTGTCTCGGGGGGCGGGTCAGAGACCCAGTACTTC.

The V call is TRBV3-1, the J call TRBJ1-6; TRBD1 might be the D (5 bases). CDR3 length equals 13 residues. The germline V gene has CDR1 LGHDT and CDR2 YNNKEL (reference sequence). V lost 1 base, J lost 12 bases, and 10 bases lay in between. CDR3 residues: CASSQVRGRPLHF. CDR3 bases: TGTGCCAGCAGCCAAGTGAGGGGACGACCCCTCCACTTT.

The gene calls are TRBV6-1 and TRBJ2-1; 10 nucleotides align to TRBD2. V lost 2 bases, J lost 6 bases, and 10 bases stayed unmatched. The CDR3 contains 17 residues. Germline V CDR1 and CDR2: MNHNS, SASEGT. The chain's CDR3 is CASSERVGSGRANEQFF. In nucleotides, the CDR3 is TGTGCCAGCAGTGAAAGGGTCGGAAGCGGGAGGGCCAATGAGCAGTTCTTC.

The chain employs TRBV14 and TRBJ2-3, with a weak D call TRBD2 (5 bases). Germline V gene sequence: CDR1 SGHDN, CDR2 FVKESK. The CDR3 loop spans 14 amino acids. V shed 5 bases and J shed 2 bases, with 11 bases lying between them. The CDR3 here is CASSELDVTDTQYF. Written as DNA, the CDR3 is TGTGCCAGCAGCGAACTAGACGTCACAGATACGCAGTATTTT.

J is TRBJ2-1 and V is TRBV27; 9 bases are a match to TRBD1. Germline values: CDR1 MNHEY, CDR2 SMNVEV (reference sequence). The CDR3 runs to 15 residues. Unmatched junction bases numbered 4, after V lost 5 bases and J lost 2 bases. The CDR3 nucleotides are TGTGCCAGCAGTCTAAGGACAGGGGCCTACAATGAGCAGTTCTTC. As protein: CASSLRTGAYNEQFF.

This clonotype appeared a single time. One junction end disagrees with the germline gene, perhaps due to a read error. The chain couples TRBV10-3 to TRBJ2-5, with a tentative D call TRBD2 (6 bases). This CDR3 region has 14 residues. Germline V gene sequence: CDR1 ENHRY, CDR2 SYGVKD. The CDR3 sequence is CAGLEASDHETQYF. Written as DNA, the CDR3 is TGTGCGGGGCTCGAAGCTAGCGACCATGAGACCCAGTACTTC.

This clonotype was detected many times. This chain uses TRBV6-1 with TRBJ2-5; the D gene is possibly TRBD2 (5 bases). The J call may be mistaken, given a closer DNA end match to TRBJ2-7. Per the germline V gene, CDR1 is MNHNS and CDR2 is SASEGT. The CDR3 is made up of 15 amino acids. The CDR3 protein is CASSPRAGTPYEQYF. CDR3 DNA: TGTGCCAGCAGCCCACGGGCGGGTACACCGTACGAGCAGTACTTC.

In the case of this clonotype: One junction end does not reproduce the germline sequence, and a read error may be involved. V gene TRBV6-1 combines with J gene TRBJ2-3; D perhaps matches TRBD1 (6 bases). The CDR3 length is 16 residues. The germline CDR1 and CDR2 sequences are MNHNS and SASEGT. For the CDR3, the DNA is TGTGCCAGCAGGGGCCTACAGGGTGTGGGCACAGAGACGCAGTATTTT. Translated, it gives CASRGLQGVGTETQYF.

At least ten counts were recorded for this clonotype. The chain has TRBV2 and TRBJ2-1, with D hard to call. The DNA end is more similar to TRBJ2-7, so the J call may be wrong. This CDR3 region has 11 residues. CDR1 and CDR2 (germline): SNHLY, FYNNEI. The chain's CDR3 is CASSQTDEQYF. The CDR3 nucleotides read TGTGCCAGCAGTCAGACCGACGAGCAGTACTTC.

This clonotype was seen at least ten times. This clone may be a read error of a much larger clone one base away. The chain is built from TRBV6-1 and TRBJ2-1, with 14 bases identical to TRBD2. The better agreement between TRBJ2-7 and the DNA end casts doubt on the J call. The length of the CDR3 is 15 residues. The V gene's germline CDR1 is MNHNS and CDR2 SASEGT. CDR3 coding DNA: TGTGCCAGCAGTGCGGGACTAGCGGGAGTTAATGAGCAGTACTTC. Encoded protein: CASSAGLAGVNEQYF.

The rearrangement uses TRBV7-6 and TRBJ2-4; D is perhaps TRBD2 (7 bases). The CDR3 spans 17 residues. Germline CDR1 reads SGHVS; CDR2 reads FNYEAQ. V dropped 5 bases and J dropped 13 bases, with 30 bases sitting between them. The CDR3 here is CASSVALGGRGQETQYF. The CDR3, as DNA: TGTGCCAGCAGCGTGGCGCTGGGGGGGCGGGGCCAGGAGACGCAGTACTTC.